This T cell receptor (beta chain) comes out of a study of T-cell reconstitution after alpha-beta-depleted transplantation in children. This clonotype was counted a few times. The antigen is undetermined. Preparation of the TCRbeta library was carried out with unique molecular identifiers. TCRdb reprocessed the PCR reads with MiXCR, giving one entry per CDR3 protein. The table has about 300,000 distinct CDR3 sequences, 10% seen once. From germline, CDR1 is SEHNR and CDR2 FQNEAQ (reference sequence). V was pared by 5 bases and J by 4 bases, with 9 bases of the junction left unmatched. CDR3 size: 16 residues. The study's findings and limits: For some patients, TCRbeta diversity was high at day 60 because of recipient T cells and thymic progenitors that survived. One year after transplant, T-cell counts and diversity came mostly from newly produced T cells. Alpha-beta T cells about two months after transplant reportedly derived from several hundred expanded graft clones.

V and J are TRBV7-9 and TRBJ2-2; 8 bases fit TRBD1. The specimen comprised PBMCs, sampled before TCRalphabeta/CD19-depleted stem cell transplant. The sequence came from a boy in the first two years of life with acute myeloid leukemia, due to receive a stem cell transplant. This CDR3 is CASSVGKDRATGELFF. The DNA for the CDR3 is TGTGCCAGCAGCGTAGGAAAGGACAGGGCCACCGGGGAGCTGTTTTTT.